The 27 T cell receptor beta chains given below trace back to one sample, sequenced in a study of CD8+ T cells in alopecia areata. Extracted RNA was reverse transcribed into cDNA, the sequencing template. Here immunoSEQ multiplex PCR was the method, and the copy in TCRdb shows in-frame clones only, minus some. The table includes roughly 180,000 clones, almost 65% detected once. The material sequenced was CD4+ T cells sorted from blood, taken at week 0. These TCRs come from a human donor with alopecia areata.

The V gene is TRBV7-9, the J gene TRBJ2-1; D is ambiguous. Germline V CDR1 and CDR2: SEHNR, FQNEAQ (reference sequence). The V end lost 0 bases, the J end lost 7 bases, and 10 bases lay between the germline ends. There are 14 residues in the CDR3. As DNA, the CDR3 is TGTGCCAGCAGCTTAGCGGGTTCGAGGAATGAGCAGTTCTTC. Residues: CASSLAGSRNEQFF.

The table lists this clone with a count of one. The J gene is TRBJ1-2, the V gene TRBV5-1; 9 bases map to TRBD1. The ends lost 4 bases at V and 10 bases at J; junction bases unmatched: 11. The germline CDR1 and CDR2 sequences are SGHRS and YFSETQ. This CDR3 has 14 residues. CDR3 in amino acids: CASSTSGQGKAYTF. In DNA, the CDR3 is TGCGCCAGCAGCACATCTGGACAGGGGAAGGCCTACACCTTC.

The chain combines TRBV6-6 with TRBJ1-2; no reliable D call. Trimming removed 8 bases from V and 3 bases from J, with 7 bases in between. The CDR3 has 11 residues. The germline CDR1 and CDR2 sequences are MNHNY and SVGAGI (reference sequence). CDR3 sequence reads: CASGSDYGYTF. DNA for the CDR3: TGTGCCAGCGGCTCAGACTATGGCTACACCTTC.

The CDR3, as DNA: TGCGCCAGCAGCCAAGGGTCAGGTTATAATTCACCCCTCCACTTT. As protein: CASSQGSGYNSPLHF. The chain links TRBV4-3 to TRBJ1-6; D gene uncertain. The germline CDR1 and CDR2 sequences are LGHNA and YSLEER. CDR3 length: 15 residues. V dropped 1 base and J dropped 4 bases, with 8 bases sitting between them.

About this clone: The sample contains more than one DNA sequence encoding this CDR3. The chain carries TRBV6-1 and TRBJ1-2; no firm D call. The germline V and J ends were trimmed by 0 bases and 4 bases, with 3 bases remaining between them. Germline V CDR1 and CDR2: MNHNS, SASEGT. The CDR3 totals 12 residues. In DNA form, the CDR3 reads TGTGCCAGCAGTGAAGCTGGCTATGGCTACACCTTC. Amino acids: CASSEAGYGYTF.

J is TRBJ2-5 and V is TRBV5-6, with D uncertain. The V gene lost 4 bases and the J gene lost 7 bases, with 8 bases spanning the gap. The CDR3 spans 11 residues. CDR1 is SGHDT, CDR2 YYEEEE, per germline. The CDR3 sequence is CASSRPGTQYF. The CDR3 coding sequence is TGTGCCAGCAGCCGACCCGGGACCCAGTACTTC.

This chain connects TRBV10-3 to TRBJ1-4; D is unresolved. Germline-derived CDR1 and CDR2 are ENHRY and SYGVKD. This CDR3 contains 12 residues. V was cut by 6 bases and J by 7 bases, with 9 bases left in between. The CDR3 protein is CAISRNSEKLFF. DNA for the CDR3: TGTGCCATCAGCCGGAATTCTGAAAAACTGTTTTTT.

This clone has only a few counts. V usage is TRBV29-1 and J usage is TRBJ2-1; D is possibly TRBD2 (5 bases). CDR1 is SQVTM and CDR2 is ANQGSEA in the germline V gene. V lost 3 bases, J lost 4 bases, and 13 bases lay in between. This CDR3 has 14 residues. CDR3 bases: TGCAGCGTTGAGTCGAGGGTGGGATACAATGAGCAGTTCTTC. It specifies CSVESRVGYNEQFF.

The V call is TRBV2, the J call TRBJ2-7, with 7 bases identical to TRBD1. This CDR3 is 13 amino acids long. V trimming: 6 bases; J trimming: 6 bases; junction bases outside the gene matches: 8. From germline, CDR1 is SNHLY and CDR2 FYNNEI. CDR3: CASSRQGPLEQYF. CDR3 nucleotides: TGTGCCAGCAGCAGACAGGGCCCCCTCGAGCAGTACTTC.

This clone was picked up one time. The CDR3 DNA is TGTGCCAGCAGCTTACGGACAGGAGGTGAAAAACTGTTTTTT. This encodes CASSLRTGGEKLFF. The chain is built from TRBV13 and TRBJ1-4, with TRBD1 matching over 7 bases. Germline CDR1 reads PRHDT; CDR2 reads FYEKMQ (reference sequence). The CDR3 runs 14 residues. V lost 2 bases and J lost 7; bases outside the gene matches: 4. The full variable domain, its missing parts supplied by reference TRBV13 and TRBJ1-4, is AAGVIQSPRHLIKEKRETATLKCYPIPRHDTVYWYQQGPGQDPQFLISFYEKMQSDKGSIPDRFSAQQFSDYHSELNMSSLELGDSALYFCASSLRTGGEKLFFGSGTQLSVL.

V and J are TRBV9 and TRBJ2-5; no definite D call. The CDR3 contains 14 residues. Germline-derived CDR1 and CDR2 are SGDLS and YYNGEE. The V end was cut by 3 bases, the J end by 5 bases, with 14 bases between. The CDR3 protein is CASSEENRVETQYF. The CDR3 region has the DNA TGTGCCAGCAGCGAAGAGAACAGAGTTGAGACCCAGTACTTC.

This clone occurred a few times. The chain links TRBV28 to TRBJ2-7, with a tentative D call TRBD2 (6 bases). The CDR3 sequence is 14 residues long. V lost 5 bases, J lost 4 bases, and 15 bases lay in between. From germline, CDR1 is MDHEN and CDR2 SYDVKM. The chain's CDR3 is CASSLPGAGYEQYF. CDR3 DNA sequence: TGTGCCAGCAGTCTGCCGGGAGCAGGGTACGAGCAGTACTTC.

The chain has TRBV29-1 and TRBJ1-4, with D hard to call. Germline CDR1 reads SQVTM; CDR2 reads ANQGSEA. Trimming removed 4 bases from V and 0 bases from J, with 3 bases in between. This CDR3 region has 12 residues. The CDR3 protein is CSVGPTNEKLFF. The CDR3, as DNA: TGCAGCGTTGGCCCAACTAATGAAAAACTGTTTTTT.

V is TRBV10-2 and J is TRBJ2-3; weak D call: TRBD1 (5 bases). Germline CDR1 WSHSY, CDR2 SAAADI. This CDR3 region has 15 residues. Trimming cost V 3 bases and J 0 bases, with 10 bases left between them. The CDR3 DNA is TGCGCCAGCAGTGAACCATCAGGGAGCACAGATACGCAGTATTTT. It specifies CASSEPSGSTDTQYF.

The chain couples TRBV9 to TRBJ1-2; 9 nucleotides agree with TRBD1. V dropped 4 bases and J dropped 8; count of bases not matched to a gene: 9. The CDR3 runs to 14 residues. In germline, CDR1 is SGDLS, CDR2 YYNGEE. CDR3 residues: CASSPGQGIVGYTF. CDR3 in DNA: TGTGCCAGCAGCCCGGGACAGGGTATTGTGGGCTACACCTTC.

This chain connects TRBV10-3 to TRBJ2-3; 10 nucleotides match TRBD2. CDR1 is ENHRY and CDR2 is SYGVKD in the germline V gene. Trimming took 7 bases from V and 6 from J; bases not matched to a gene: 10. The CDR3 has 15 residues. In DNA, the CDR3 is TGTGCCATCAAGTCCAGCGGGGGGGCCTGGGATACGCAGTATTTT. This codes for CAIKSSGGAWDTQYF.

The chain employs TRBV6-5 and TRBJ2-7; 8 positions agree with TRBD2. The CDR3 is 13 amino acids. Germline lookup yields CDR1 MNHEY and CDR2 SVGAGI. With 8 bases clipped from V and 5 bases from J, the junction kept 8 bases outside the gene matches. The CDR3 DNA follows: TGTGCCAGCGGACTGGGACTAGGAGACGAGCAGTACTTC. It yields the protein CASGLGLGDEQYF.

The gene calls are TRBV7-8 and TRBJ2-7; D perhaps matches TRBD1 (5 bases). This CDR3 has 12 amino acids. Per the germline V gene, CDR1 is SGHVS and CDR2 is FQNEAQ. Trimming left V 3 bases short and J 2 bases short, with 5 bases between. The DNA of the CDR3 is TGTGCCAGCAGCTTGGACACCTACGAGCAGTACTTC. Residues: CASSLDTYEQYF.

The chain has TRBV11-2 and TRBJ2-7; D is perhaps TRBD1 (6 bases). Trimming left V 5 bases short and J 3 bases short, with 17 bases between. Germline V CDR1 and CDR2: SGHAT, FQNNGV. CDR3 size: 15 residues. This CDR3 reads CASSPDRTILYEQYF. The CDR3 region has the DNA TGTGCCAGCAGCCCCGACAGGACGATTCTCTACGAGCAGTACTTC.

This clone was observed a few times. CDR3 DNA: TGCAGAACCCAGGGGGATGTAGCCAAAAACATTCAGTACTTC. Translation: CRTQGDVAKNIQYF. J is TRBJ2-4 and V is TRBV29-1; 7 nucleotides agree with TRBD1. This CDR3 region has 14 residues. CDR1 and CDR2 from the germline V gene are SQVTM and ANQGSEA.

The J gene is TRBJ1-1, the V gene TRBV6-5; possibly TRBD1 for D (5 bases). The V end was cut by 4 bases, the J end by 11 bases, with 14 bases between. The CDR3 runs to 12 residues. Germline CDR1 reads MNHEY; CDR2 reads SVGAGI. CDR3 sequence: CASSSPTEGAFF. CDR3 DNA sequence: TGTGCCAGCAGTTCCCCGACAGAGGGGGCTTTCTTT.

The rearrangement joins TRBV5-6 to TRBJ1-4; possible D gene TRBD1, 5 bases. The V gene lost 4 bases and the J gene lost 0 bases, with 10 bases spanning the gap. The germline V gene has CDR1 SGHDT and CDR2 YYEEEE. CDR3 length: 15 amino acids. The CDR3 DNA sequence: TGTGCCAGCAGCCGACAGCAAACAACTAATGAAAAACTGTTTTTT. It is translated as CASSRQQTTNEKLFF.

This clone was detected a few times. This chain uses TRBV10-3 with TRBJ1-3; D is undetermined. The V gene lost 8 bases and the J gene lost 8 bases, with 13 bases spanning the gap. The germline gives CDR1 ENHRY, CDR2 SYGVKD. The CDR3 consists of 12 residues. The CDR3 is CAIGPYSDTIYF. CDR3 sequence (DNA): TGTGCCATCGGGCCCTACAGTGACACCATATATTTT.

The chain combines TRBV9 with TRBJ2-3; D not certain. CDR3 length: 15 residues. Germline V lookup: CDR1 SGDLS, CDR2 YYNGEE. V lost 1 base and J lost 2, with 11 bases in between. CDR3 residues: CASSVLSLDTDTQYF. The DNA of the CDR3 is TGTGCCAGCAGCGTATTGTCCCTGGACACAGATACGCAGTATTTT. Using reference TRBV9 and TRBJ2-3 for the parts outside the CDR3, the full variable domain is DSGVTQTPKHLITATGQRVTLRCSPRSGDLSVYWYQQSLDQGLQFLIQYYNGEERAKGNILERFSAQQFPDLHSELNLSSLELGDSALYFCASSVLSLDTDTQYFGPGTRLTVL.

In the case of this clone: The junction shows a germline mismatch at one end, possibly a read error. The chain carries TRBV5-4 and TRBJ2-1, with 7 bases aligning to TRBD1. In germline, CDR1 is SGHNT, CDR2 YYREEE (reference sequence). CDR3 length: 15 amino acids. The CDR3 is CASSLRQGVGNEQFF. As DNA, the CDR3 is TGCGCCAGCAGCTTGAGACAGGGAGTAGGCAATGAGCAGTTCTTC.

This clone was seen a handful of times. The chain uses TRBV9 and TRBJ2-3; D not certain. Germline V gene data show CDR1 as SGDLS and CDR2 as YYNGEE. The CDR3 totals 13 residues. Trimming left V 0 bases short and J 2 bases short, with 4 bases between. CDR3 in DNA: TGTGCCAGCAGCGTAGGGGACACAGATACGCAGTATTTT. It is translated as CASSVGDTDTQYF.

This chain joins TRBV30 and TRBJ2-1; D remains ambiguous. The CDR3 is made up of 16 amino acids. Germline lookup yields CDR1 GTSNPN and CDR2 SVGIG (reference sequence). V was cut by 6 bases and J by 0 bases, with 18 bases left in between. CDR3 DNA: TGTGCCTGTTCCCCCCCGGGCGGTCTCTCCTACAATGAGCAGTTCTTC. Encoded protein: CACSPPGGLSYNEQFF. Based on the CDR3 plus reference TRBV30 and TRBJ2-1, the full variable domain is SQTIHQWPATLVQPVGSPLSLECTVEGTSNPNLYWYRQAAGRGLQLLFYSVGIGQISSEVPQNLSASRPQDRQFILSSKKLLLSDSGFYLCACSPPGGLSYNEQFFGPGTRLTVL.